This TCR beta chain was retrieved from a study of blood T cell repertoires in COVID-19. Study at large: The United States, Italy and Spain provided the acute and convalescent COVID-19 samples. Sample material is recorded as cDNA or gDNA derived from T cells, B-cell-depleted T cells, or PBMCs.

Per the original data handling: How many nucleated cells were present was estimated from reference gene primer amplification. Some clones are missing from TCRdb's copy, which holds only in-frame ones; the method was immunoSEQ multiplex PCR. V, J and clone size reflect that table, while D and trimming were determined from the DNA. This table holds 200,000 to 300,000 clones, 75% to 90% found once. The receptor's source is a woman between 40 and 55 years old with acute or convalescent COVID-19. The sequenced sample consisted of peripheral blood.

DNA for the CDR3: TGTGCCAGCAGCTTAGCCCCCCTTTATTGGGAGCGGGGGGCGACCGGGGAGCTGTTTTTT. Its translation is CASSLAPLYWERGATGELFF. The chain is built from TRBV7-8 and TRBJ2-2, with 9 bases fitting TRBD2. The J segment lost 5 bases and the V segment lost 0 bases, leaving 16 bases of the junction unmatched. This CDR3 spans 20 amino acids. CDR1 is SGHVS, CDR2 FQNEAQ, per germline.